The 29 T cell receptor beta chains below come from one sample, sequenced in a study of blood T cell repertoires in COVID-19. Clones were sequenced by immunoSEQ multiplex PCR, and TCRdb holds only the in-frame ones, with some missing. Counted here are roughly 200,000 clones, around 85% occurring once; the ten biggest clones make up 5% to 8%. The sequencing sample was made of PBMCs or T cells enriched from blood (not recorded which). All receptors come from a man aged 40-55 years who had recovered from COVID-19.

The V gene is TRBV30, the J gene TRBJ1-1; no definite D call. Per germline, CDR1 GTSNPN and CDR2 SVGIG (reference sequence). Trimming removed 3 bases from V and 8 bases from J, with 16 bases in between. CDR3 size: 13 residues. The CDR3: CAWSLDSWVEAFF. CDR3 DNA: TGTGCCTGGAGCTTAGACTCGTGGGTCGAAGCTTTCTTT.

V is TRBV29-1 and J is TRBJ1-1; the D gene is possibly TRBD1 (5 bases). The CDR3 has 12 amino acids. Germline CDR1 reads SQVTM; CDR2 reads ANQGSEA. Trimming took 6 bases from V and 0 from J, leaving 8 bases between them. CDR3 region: CSVPGVNTEAFF. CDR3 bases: TGCAGCGTCCCGGGGGTGAACACTGAAGCTTTCTTT.

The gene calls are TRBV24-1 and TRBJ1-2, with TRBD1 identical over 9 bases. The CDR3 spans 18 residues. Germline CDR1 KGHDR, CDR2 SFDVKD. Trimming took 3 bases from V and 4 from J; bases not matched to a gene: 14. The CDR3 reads CATSDGRDRDDPTYGYTF. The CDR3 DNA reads TGTGCCACCAGTGATGGCCGGGACAGGGACGACCCCACCTATGGCTACACCTTC.

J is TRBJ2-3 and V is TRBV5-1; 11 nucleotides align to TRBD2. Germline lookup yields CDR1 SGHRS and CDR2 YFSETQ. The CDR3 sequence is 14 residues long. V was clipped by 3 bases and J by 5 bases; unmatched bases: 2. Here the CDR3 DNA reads TGCGCCAGCAGCTCTGGGACTAGCGGAGATACGCAGTATTTT. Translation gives CASSSGTSGDTQYF.

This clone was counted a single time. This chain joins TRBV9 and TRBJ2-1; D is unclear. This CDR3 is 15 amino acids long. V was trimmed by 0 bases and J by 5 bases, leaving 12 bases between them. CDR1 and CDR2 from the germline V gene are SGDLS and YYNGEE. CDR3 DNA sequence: TGTGCCAGCAGCGTAGACGGCAGGTACGACAATGAGCAGTTCTTC. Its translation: CASSVDGRYDNEQFF.

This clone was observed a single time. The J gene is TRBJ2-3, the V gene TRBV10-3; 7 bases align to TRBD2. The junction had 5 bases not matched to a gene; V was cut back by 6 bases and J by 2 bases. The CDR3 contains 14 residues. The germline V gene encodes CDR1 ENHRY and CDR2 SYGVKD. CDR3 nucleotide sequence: TGTGCCATCAGGAGCGGGGAGGACACAGATACGCAGTATTTT. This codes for CAIRSGEDTDTQYF.

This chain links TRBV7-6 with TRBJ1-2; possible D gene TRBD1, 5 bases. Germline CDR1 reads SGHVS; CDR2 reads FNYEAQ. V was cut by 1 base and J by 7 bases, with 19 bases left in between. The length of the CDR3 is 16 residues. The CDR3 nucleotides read TGTGCCAGCAGCTTAGGTCCGGGAGGGGTAGTGAGTGGCTACACCTTC. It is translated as CASSLGPGGVVSGYTF.

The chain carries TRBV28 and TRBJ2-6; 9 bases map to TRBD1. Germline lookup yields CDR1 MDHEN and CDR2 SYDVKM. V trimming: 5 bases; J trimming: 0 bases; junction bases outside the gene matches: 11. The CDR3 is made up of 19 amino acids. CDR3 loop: CASSPHGTGPVSGANVLTF. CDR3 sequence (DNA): TGTGCCAGCAGTCCCCACGGGACAGGGCCCGTCTCTGGGGCCAACGTCCTGACTTTC.

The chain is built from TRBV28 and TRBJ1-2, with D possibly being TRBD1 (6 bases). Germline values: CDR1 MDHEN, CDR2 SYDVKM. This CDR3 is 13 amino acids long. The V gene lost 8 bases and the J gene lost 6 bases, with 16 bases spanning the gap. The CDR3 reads CASLRQVKDGYTF. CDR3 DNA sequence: TGTGCCAGCCTAAGACAGGTAAAGGATGGCTACACCTTC.

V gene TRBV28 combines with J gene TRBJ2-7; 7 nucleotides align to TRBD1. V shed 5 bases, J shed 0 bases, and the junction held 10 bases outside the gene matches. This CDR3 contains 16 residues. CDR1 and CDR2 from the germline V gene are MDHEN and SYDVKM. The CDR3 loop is CASSPYRGSYSYEQYF. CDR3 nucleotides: TGTGCCAGCAGTCCGTACAGGGGATCCTACTCCTACGAGCAGTACTTC.

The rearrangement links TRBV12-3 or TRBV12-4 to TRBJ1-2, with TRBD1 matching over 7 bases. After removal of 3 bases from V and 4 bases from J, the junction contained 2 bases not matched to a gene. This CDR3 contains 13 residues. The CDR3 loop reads CASSLDRFYGYTF. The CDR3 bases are TGTGCCAGCAGTTTGGACAGGTTCTATGGCTACACCTTC.

The DNA for the CDR3 is TGTGCCAGCAGCTTAGAAGCCCACCCCTCTGGAAACACCATATATTTT. Translated: CASSLEAHPSGNTIYF. J is TRBJ1-3 and V is TRBV7-2; D is unclear. V dropped 1 base and J dropped 0 bases, with 10 bases sitting between them. The CDR3 extends over 16 amino acids. Germline assignment: CDR1 SGHTA and CDR2 FQGNSA.

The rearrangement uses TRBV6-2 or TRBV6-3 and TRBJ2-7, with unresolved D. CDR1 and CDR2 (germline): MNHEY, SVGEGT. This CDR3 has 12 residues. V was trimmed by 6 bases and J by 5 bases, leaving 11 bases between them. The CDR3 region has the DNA TGTGCCAGCAGCCCTCTTTTCCACGAGCAGTACTTC. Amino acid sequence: CASSPLFHEQYF.

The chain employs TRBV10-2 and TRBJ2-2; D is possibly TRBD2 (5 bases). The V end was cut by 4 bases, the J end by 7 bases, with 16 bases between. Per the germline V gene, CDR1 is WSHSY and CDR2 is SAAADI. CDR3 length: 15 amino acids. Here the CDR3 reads CASSGQAVRGGELFF. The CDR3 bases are TGCGCCAGCAGTGGGCAGGCGGTCCGGGGCGGGGAGCTGTTTTTT.

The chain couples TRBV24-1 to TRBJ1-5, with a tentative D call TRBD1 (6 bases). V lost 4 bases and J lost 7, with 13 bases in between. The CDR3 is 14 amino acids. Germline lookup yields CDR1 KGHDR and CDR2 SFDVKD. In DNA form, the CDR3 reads TGTGCCACCAGTGAGGCAGGGGTAGGCCAGCCCCAGCATTTT. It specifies CATSEAGVGQPQHF.

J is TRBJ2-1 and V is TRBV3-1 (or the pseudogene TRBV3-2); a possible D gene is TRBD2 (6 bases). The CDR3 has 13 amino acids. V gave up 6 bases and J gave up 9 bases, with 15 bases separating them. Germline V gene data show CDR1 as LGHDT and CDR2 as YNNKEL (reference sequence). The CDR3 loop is CASSSYGGPEQFF. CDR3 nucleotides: TGTGCCAGCAGTTCTTACGGGGGTCCTGAGCAGTTCTTC.

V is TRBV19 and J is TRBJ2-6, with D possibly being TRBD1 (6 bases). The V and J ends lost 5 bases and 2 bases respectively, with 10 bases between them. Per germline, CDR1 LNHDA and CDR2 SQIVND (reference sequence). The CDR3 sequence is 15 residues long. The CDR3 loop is CASSFTGTGANVLTF. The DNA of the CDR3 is TGTGCCAGTAGTTTTACAGGGACTGGGGCCAACGTCCTGACTTTC.

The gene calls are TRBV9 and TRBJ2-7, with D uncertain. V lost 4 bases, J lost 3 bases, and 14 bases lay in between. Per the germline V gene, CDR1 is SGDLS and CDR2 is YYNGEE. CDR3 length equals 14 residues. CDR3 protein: CASSQAEQFYEQYF. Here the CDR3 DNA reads TGTGCCAGCAGCCAGGCAGAACAGTTCTACGAGCAGTACTTC.

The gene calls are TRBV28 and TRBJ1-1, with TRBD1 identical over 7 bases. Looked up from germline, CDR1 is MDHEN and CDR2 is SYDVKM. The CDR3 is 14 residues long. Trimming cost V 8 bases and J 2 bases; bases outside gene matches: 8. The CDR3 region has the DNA TGTGCCAGCCTCCAGGGGGGTGGAAACACTGAAGCTTTCTTT. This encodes CASLQGGGNTEAFF. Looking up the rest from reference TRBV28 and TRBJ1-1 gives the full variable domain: DVKVTQSSRYLVKRTGEKVFLECVQDMDHENMFWYRQDPGLGLRLIYFSYDVKMKEKGDIPEGYSVSREKKERFSLILESASTNQTSMYLCASLQGGGNTEAFFGQGTRLTVV.

CDR3 sequence (DNA): TGTGCCACCAGCGTGGGACAGGGAAGGACCTATGGCTACACCTTC. Translating gives CATSVGQGRTYGYTF. This rearrangement joins TRBV15 to TRBJ1-2, with TRBD1 matching over 9 bases. With 5 bases clipped from V and 4 bases from J, the junction kept 8 bases outside the gene matches. Germline loops: CDR1 LNHNV, CDR2 YYDKDF (reference sequence). This CDR3 spans 15 amino acids.

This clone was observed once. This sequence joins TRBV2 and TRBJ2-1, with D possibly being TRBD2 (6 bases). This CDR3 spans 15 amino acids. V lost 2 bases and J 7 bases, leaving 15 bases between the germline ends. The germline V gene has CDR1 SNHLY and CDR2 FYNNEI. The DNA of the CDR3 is TGTGCCAGCAGTGAAATGGGGGGATTTGGGAATGAGCAGTTCTTC. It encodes CASSEMGGFGNEQFF.

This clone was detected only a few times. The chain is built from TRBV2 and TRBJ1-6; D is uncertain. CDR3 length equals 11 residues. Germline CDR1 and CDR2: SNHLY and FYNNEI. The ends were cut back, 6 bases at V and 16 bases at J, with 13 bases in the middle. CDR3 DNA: TGTGCCAGCAGGGGGAGGCCGAATCTCCACTTT. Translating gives CASRGRPNLHF. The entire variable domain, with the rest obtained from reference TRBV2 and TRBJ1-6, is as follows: EPEVTQTPSHQVTQMGQEVILRCVPISNHLYFYWYRQILGQKVEFLVSFYNNEISEKSEIFDDQFSVERPDGSNFTLKIRSTKLEDSAMYFCASRGRPNLHFGNGTRLTVT.

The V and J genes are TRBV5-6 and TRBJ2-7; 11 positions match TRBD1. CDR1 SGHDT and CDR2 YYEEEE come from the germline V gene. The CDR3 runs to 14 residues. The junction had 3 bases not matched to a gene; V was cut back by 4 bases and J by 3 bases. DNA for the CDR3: TGTGCCAGCAGCGAGGGGACAGGGGGCTACGAGCAGTACTTC. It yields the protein CASSEGTGGYEQYF.

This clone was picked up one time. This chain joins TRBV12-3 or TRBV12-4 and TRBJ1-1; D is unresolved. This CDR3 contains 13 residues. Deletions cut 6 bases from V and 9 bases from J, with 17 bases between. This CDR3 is CASRGSLEGKAFF. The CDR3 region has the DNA TGTGCCAGCAGAGGATCACTGGAGGGCAAAGCTTTCTTT.

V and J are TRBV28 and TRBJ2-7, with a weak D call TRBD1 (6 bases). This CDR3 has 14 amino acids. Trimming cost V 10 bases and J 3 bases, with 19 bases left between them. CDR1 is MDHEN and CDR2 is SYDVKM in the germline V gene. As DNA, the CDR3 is TGTGCCACCCTCGTTCAGGGGCAGGGCTACGAGCAGTACTTC. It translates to CATLVQGQGYEQYF.

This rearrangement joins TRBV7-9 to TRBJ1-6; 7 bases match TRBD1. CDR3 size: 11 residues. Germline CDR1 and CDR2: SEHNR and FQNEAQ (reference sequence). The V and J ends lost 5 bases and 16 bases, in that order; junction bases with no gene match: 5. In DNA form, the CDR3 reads TGTGCCAGCAGCGAAGAGGGACAGCTCCACTTT. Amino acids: CASSEEGQLHF.

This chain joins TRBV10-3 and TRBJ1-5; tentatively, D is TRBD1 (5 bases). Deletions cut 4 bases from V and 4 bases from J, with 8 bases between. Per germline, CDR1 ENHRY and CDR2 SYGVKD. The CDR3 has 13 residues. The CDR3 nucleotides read TGTGCCATCAGTGGGGCAGGGAATCAGCCCCAGCATTTT. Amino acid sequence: CAISGAGNQPQHF.

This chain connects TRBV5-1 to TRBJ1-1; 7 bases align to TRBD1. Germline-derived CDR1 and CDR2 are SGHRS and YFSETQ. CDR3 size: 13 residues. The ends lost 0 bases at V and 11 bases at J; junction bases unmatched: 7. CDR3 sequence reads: CASSLGETGYAFF. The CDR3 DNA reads TGCGCCAGCAGCTTGGGAGAGACAGGGTATGCTTTCTTT.

The CDR3 here is CASSPITGFRIDGYTF. In DNA form, the CDR3 reads TGTGCCAGCAGCCCCATAACAGGTTTTCGCATCGATGGCTACACCTTC. The gene calls are TRBV7-9 and TRBJ1-2; possible D gene TRBD1, 5 bases. The CDR3 runs 16 residues. The V gene lost 5 bases and the J gene lost 6 bases, with 22 bases spanning the gap. Germline V gene sequence: CDR1 SEHNR, CDR2 FQNEAQ (reference sequence).